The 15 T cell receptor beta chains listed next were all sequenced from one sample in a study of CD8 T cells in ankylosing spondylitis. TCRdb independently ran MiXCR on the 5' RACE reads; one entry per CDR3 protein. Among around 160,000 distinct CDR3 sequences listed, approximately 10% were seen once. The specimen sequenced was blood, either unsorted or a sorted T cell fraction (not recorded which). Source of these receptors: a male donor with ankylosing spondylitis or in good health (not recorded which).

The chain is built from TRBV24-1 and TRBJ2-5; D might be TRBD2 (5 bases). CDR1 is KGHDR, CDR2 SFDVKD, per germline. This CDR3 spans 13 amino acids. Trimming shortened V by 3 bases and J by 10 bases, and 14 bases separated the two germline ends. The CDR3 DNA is TGTGCCACCAGTGATGATATTCGGGGATTCCAGTACTTC. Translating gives CATSDDIRGFQYF.

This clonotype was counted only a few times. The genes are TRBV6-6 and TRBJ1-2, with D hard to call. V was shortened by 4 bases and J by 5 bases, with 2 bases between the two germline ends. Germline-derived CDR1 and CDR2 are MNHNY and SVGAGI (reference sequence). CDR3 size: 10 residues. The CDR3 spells CASSSYGYTF. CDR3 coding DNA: TGTGCCAGCAGTTCATATGGCTACACCTTC.

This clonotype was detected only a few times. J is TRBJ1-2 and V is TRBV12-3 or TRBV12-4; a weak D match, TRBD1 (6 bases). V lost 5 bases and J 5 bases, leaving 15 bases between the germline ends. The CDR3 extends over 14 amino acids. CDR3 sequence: CASSANRAGYGYTF. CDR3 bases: TGTGCCAGCAGTGCCAACAGGGCTGGGTATGGCTACACCTTC.

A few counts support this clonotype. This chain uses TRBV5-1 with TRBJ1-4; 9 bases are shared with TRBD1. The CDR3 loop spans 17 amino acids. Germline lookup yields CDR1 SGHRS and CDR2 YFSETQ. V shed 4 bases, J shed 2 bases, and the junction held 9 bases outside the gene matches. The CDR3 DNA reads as TGCGCCAGCAGCGGAGACAGGGGGGCTGGGACTAATGAAAAACTGTTTTTT. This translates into CASSGDRGAGTNEKLFF.

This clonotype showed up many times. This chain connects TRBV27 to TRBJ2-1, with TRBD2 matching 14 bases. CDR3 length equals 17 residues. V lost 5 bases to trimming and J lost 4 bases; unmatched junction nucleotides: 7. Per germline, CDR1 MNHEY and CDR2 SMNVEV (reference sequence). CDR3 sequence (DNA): TGTGCCAGCAGTGTGACTAGCGGGGGGGCCGGTTACAATGAGCAGTTCTTC. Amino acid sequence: CASSVTSGGAGYNEQFF.

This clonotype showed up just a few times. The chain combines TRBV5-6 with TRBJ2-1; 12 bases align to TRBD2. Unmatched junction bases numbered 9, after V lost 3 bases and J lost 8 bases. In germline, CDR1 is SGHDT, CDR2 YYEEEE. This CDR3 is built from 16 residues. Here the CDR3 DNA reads TGTGCCAGCAGCTACTATCTAGCGGGAGGGCCTGATGAGCAGTTCTTC. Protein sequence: CASSYYLAGGPDEQFF.

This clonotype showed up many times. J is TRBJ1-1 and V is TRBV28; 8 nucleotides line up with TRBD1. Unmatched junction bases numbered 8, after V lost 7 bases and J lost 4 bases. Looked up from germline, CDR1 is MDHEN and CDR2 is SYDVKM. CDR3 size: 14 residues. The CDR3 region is CASKPGGSGTEAFF. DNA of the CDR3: TGTGCCAGCAAACCAGGGGGCTCAGGCACTGAAGCTTTCTTT.

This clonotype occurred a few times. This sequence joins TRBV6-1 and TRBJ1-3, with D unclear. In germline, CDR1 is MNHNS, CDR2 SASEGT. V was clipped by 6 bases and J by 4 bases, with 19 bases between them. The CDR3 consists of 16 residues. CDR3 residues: CASSGSPSSGGNTIYF. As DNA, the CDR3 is TGTGCCAGCAGCGGAAGTCCCTCCTCGGGGGGAAACACCATATATTTT.

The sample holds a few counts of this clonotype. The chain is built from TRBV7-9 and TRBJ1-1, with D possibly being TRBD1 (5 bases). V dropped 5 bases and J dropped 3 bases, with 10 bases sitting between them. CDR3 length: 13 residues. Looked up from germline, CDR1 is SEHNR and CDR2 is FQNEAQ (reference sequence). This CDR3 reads CASSGDGYTEAFF. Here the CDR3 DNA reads TGTGCCAGCAGCGGGGACGGCTACACTGAAGCTTTCTTT.

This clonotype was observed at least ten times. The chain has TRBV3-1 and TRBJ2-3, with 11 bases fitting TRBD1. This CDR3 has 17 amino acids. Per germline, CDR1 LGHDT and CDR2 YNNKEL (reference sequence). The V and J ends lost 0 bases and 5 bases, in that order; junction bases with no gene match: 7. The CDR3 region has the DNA TGTGCCAGCAGCCAAGATCCGGGACAGGGGGAAAGAGATACGCAGTATTTT. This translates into CASSQDPGQGERDTQYF.

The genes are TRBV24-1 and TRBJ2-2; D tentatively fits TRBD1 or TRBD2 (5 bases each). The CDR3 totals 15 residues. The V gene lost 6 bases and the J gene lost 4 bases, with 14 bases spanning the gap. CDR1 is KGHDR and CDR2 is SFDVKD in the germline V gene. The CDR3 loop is CATSLRDPRTGELFF. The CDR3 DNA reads TGTGCCACCAGTCTCCGGGACCCACGCACCGGGGAGCTGTTTTTT.

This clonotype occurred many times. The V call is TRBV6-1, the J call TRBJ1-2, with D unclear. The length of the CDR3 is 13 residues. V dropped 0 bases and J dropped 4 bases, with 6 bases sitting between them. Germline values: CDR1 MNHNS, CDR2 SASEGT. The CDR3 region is CASSEAWIYGYTF. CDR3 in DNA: TGTGCCAGCAGTGAAGCTTGGATCTATGGCTACACCTTC.

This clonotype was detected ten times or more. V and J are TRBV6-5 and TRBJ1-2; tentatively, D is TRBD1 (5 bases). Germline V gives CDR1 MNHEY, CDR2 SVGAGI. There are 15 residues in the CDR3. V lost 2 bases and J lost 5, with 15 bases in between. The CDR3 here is CASSYDGTQVYGYTF. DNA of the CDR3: TGTGCCAGCAGTTACGACGGGACGCAGGTATATGGCTACACCTTC.

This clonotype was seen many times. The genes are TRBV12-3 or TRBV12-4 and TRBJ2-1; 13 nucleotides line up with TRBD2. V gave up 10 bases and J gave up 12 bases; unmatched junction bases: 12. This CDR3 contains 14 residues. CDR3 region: CATRRLAGGLPQFF. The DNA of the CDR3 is TGTGCCACCCGAAGACTAGCGGGAGGTCTACCGCAGTTCTTC.

The CDR3 DNA reads as TGTGCCAGCAGCTTAGAGCGGGGGAACACCGGGGAGCTGTTTTTT. Protein product: CASSLERGNTGELFF. The rearrangement uses TRBV11-2 and TRBJ2-2; D possibly corresponds to TRBD2 (6 bases). The V end was cut by 0 bases, the J end by 1 base, with 6 bases between. CDR1 SGHAT and CDR2 FQNNGV come from the germline V gene. The length of the CDR3 is 15 residues.